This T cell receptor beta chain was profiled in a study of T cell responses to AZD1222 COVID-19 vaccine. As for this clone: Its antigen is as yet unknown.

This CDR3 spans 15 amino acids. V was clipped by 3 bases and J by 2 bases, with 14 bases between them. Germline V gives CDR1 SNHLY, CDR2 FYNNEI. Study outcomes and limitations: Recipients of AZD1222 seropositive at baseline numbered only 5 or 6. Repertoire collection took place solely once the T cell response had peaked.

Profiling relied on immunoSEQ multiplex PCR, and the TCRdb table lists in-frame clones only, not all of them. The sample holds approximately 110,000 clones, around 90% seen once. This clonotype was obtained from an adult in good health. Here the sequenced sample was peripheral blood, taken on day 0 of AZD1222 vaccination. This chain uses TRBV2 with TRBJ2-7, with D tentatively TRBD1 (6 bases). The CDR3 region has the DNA TGTGCCAGCAGTGAGGGCGAACAGGGACCCTACGAGCAGTACTTC. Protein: CASSEGEQGPYEQYF.